This entry describes one T cell receptor beta chain. The data belong to a study of shared clonotypes between healthy human individuals. About the research overall: Donors consisted of a couple of women and three men between 18 and 49.

Splitting of each subset's genomic DNA was done evenly across several immunoSEQ plates. Sequencing was performed with immunoSEQ multiplex PCR; in TCRdb, only in-frame clones are kept and a portion is missing. Among more than 450,000 clones listed, less than 85% were seen once. For unsorted samples, genomic DNA was extracted from 75 million to 90 million PBMCs. The receptor's source is a middle-aged woman in good health. Some clones in this sample may be carry-over from other donors' samples. Sequencing input: PBMCs.

In DNA form, the CDR3 reads TGTGCCAGTAGCCCCGGGACAGGGGTGATAGCTAATGAAAAACTGTTTTTT. Amino acid sequence: CASSPGTGVIANEKLFF. V is TRBV19 and J is TRBJ1-4, with TRBD1 matching 10 bases. Germline values: CDR1 LNHDA, CDR2 SQIVND (reference sequence). This CDR3 contains 17 residues. V shed 6 bases, J shed 3 bases, and the junction held 10 bases outside the gene matches.